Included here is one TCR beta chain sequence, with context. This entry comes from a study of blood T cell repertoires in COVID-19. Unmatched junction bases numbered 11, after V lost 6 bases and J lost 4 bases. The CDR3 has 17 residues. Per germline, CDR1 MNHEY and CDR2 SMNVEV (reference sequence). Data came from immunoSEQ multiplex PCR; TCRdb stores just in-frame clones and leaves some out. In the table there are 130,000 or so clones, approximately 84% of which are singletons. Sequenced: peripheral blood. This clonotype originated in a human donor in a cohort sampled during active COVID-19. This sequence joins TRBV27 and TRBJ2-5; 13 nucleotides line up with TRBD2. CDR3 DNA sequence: TGTGCCAGCAGCCCTTTAACTAGCGGGGGGGCCGGAGAGACCCAGTACTTC. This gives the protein CASSPLTSGGAGETQYF.